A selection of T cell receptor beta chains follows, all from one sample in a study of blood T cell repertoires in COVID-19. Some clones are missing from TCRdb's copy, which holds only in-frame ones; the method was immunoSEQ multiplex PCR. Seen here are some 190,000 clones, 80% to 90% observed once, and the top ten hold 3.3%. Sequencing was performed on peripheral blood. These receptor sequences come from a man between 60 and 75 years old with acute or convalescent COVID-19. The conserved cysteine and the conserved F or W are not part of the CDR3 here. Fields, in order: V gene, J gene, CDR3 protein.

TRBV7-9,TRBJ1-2,ASSLGGGYT
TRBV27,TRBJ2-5,ASSPGTQGTQY
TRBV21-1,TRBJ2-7,ASSKVGQGVYEQY
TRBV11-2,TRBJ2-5,ASSTSLGQGAPETQY
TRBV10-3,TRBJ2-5,AISEGDRGGKTQY
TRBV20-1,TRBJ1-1,RLDRDTEAF
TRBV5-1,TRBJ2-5,ASSFQGPLETQY
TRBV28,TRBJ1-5,ASSHPMDRQYNQPQH
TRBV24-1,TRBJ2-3,ATSGGAGGVTDTQY
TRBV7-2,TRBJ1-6,ASSPFGVESPLH
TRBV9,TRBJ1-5,ASSEQGSQPQH
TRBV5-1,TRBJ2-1,ASSIAGGPHEQF
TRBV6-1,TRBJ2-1,ASSERLAGGPSNEQF
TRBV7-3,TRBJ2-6,ASSLRPGSLSGANVLT
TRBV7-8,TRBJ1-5,ASSGNRGRYQPQH